This paragraph covers one TCR beta chain sequence. The data stem from a study of cytomegalovirus exposure and HLA in healthy donors. The germline V gene encodes CDR1 SGDLS and CDR2 YYNGEE. J was trimmed by 1 base and V by 0 bases; bases with no gene match: 3. This CDR3 comprises 15 residues. The PCR ran on 60 Vbeta and 13 Jbeta primers. The table came from immunoSEQ multiplex PCR; TCRdb's copy has only in-frame clones and leaves some out. This table has 150,000 to 200,000 clones, approximately 79% appearing once. This TCR derives from a woman aged 50 to 65 in good health and CMV-seropositive. Source material: PBMCs. The chain couples TRBV9 to TRBJ2-7; 8 positions match TRBD1. The CDR3 DNA follows: TGTGCCAGCAGCGTAGGGACAGGGCAGTCCTACGAGCAGTACTTC. This sequence encodes CASSVGTGQSYEQYF.